This T cell receptor beta chain was obtained from a study of T cell repertoires in cytomegalovirus infection. MiXCR, run by TCRdb on the reads, gives a single entry per CDR3 protein. Among about 490,000 distinct CDR3 sequences, 11% were seen once, and the ten largest hold about 9.4%. This clonotype has at least ten counts. CDR1 and CDR2 (germline): SGHTA, FQGNSA. This CDR3 contains 14 residues. Trimming removed 1 base at V and 1 base at J, with 6 bases between. The material sequenced was PBMCs. This receptor was taken from a human donor in good health (CMV status not recorded). Some clones in this sample may be carry-over from other donors' samples. The chain employs TRBV7-2 and TRBJ2-3, with D possibly being TRBD1 (5 bases). CDR3 sequence reads: CASSLGGRTDTQYF. In DNA form, the CDR3 reads TGTGCCAGCAGCTTAGGGGGCCGCACAGATACGCAGTATTTT.